Included here is one TCR beta chain sequence, with context. MiXCR, run by TCRdb on the RT-PCR reads, gives a single entry per CDR3 protein. The table has under 170,000 distinct CDR3 sequences, about 40% seen once. Germline V lookup: CDR1 SGDLS, CDR2 YYNGEE. This CDR3 contains 15 residues. Trimming pared 0 bases from V and 4 bases from J, leaving 13 bases between. The source of the sample is a study of patients and donors after allogeneic stem cell transplantation. Sequenced: blood, either unsorted or a sorted T cell fraction (not recorded which). V usage is TRBV9 and J usage is TRBJ1-2; D might be TRBD1 (5 bases). The TCR originated in a human donor who was either an allogeneic HSCT recipient or a stem cell or donor lymphocyte infusion donor (not recorded which). It is not recorded whose cells these are; they may come from a transplant donor. The CDR3 DNA sequence: TGTGCCAGCAGCGTAGGCGGGGGTTCTGGCTATGGCTACACCTTC. The encoded protein is CASSVGGGSGYGYTF.